This is a list of T cell receptor beta chains from one sample in a study of pediatric ulcerative colitis. Clones were sequenced by immunoSEQ multiplex PCR, and TCRdb holds only the in-frame ones, with some missing. The table has 30,000 to 40,000 clones, roughly 77% seen once. Input material: gut tissue. The receptors were sampled from a boy younger than 18 with mild ulcerative colitis. Both conserved end residues are part of each CDR3. The D gene is left open where the match is weak. The size entry is marked missing in some rows and otherwise reads once, few, many or a size class.

V: TRBV19; D: -; size: -; J: TRBJ1-2; CDR3: CASKGRQGDYGYTF; DNA: TGTGCCAGTAAGGGGCGGCAGGGCGACTATGGCTACACCTTC
V: TRBV7-9; D: TRBD2; size: -; J: TRBJ2-5; CDR3: CASRLGEGETQYF; DNA: TGTGCCAGCAGGCTAGGGGAGGGAGAGACCCAGTACTTC
V: TRBV2; D: TRBD2; size: -; J: TRBJ2-1; CDR3: CASRPSGGANEQFF; DNA: TGTGCCAGCAGACCTAGCGGGGGGGCAAATGAGCAGTTCTTC
V: TRBV5-6; D: -; size: -; J: TRBJ1-2; CDR3: CASRRFNYGYTF; DNA: TGTGCCAGCAGGCGGTTTAACTATGGCTACACCTTC
V: TRBV7-2; D: -; size: once; J: TRBJ2-5; CDR3: CASRLAGGRPETQYF; DNA: TGTGCCAGCAGACTAGCAGGGGGGAGACCCGAGACCCAGTACTTC
V: TRBV27; D: -; size: -; J: TRBJ1-2; CDR3: CASSRDNYGYTF; DNA: TGTGCCAGCAGTCGGGACAACTATGGCTACACCTTC
V: TRBV4-1; D: TRBD2; size: -; J: TRBJ2-3; CDR3: CASSAGLGPQYF; DNA: TGCGCCAGCAGCGCGGGACTAGGCCCGCAGTATTTT
V: TRBV10-2; D: TRBD1; size: -; J: TRBJ1-2; CDR3: CASSEDRGTGSYGYTF; DNA: TGCGCCAGCAGCGAGGATAGAGGGACAGGGTCGTATGGCTACACCTTC
V: TRBV5-1; D: TRBD2; size: -; J: TRBJ2-7; CDR3: CASSLARTSGGYSSYEQYF; DNA: TGCGCCAGCAGCTTGGCCCGGACTAGCGGGGGCTATAGCTCCTACGAGCAGTACTTC
V: TRBV27; D: -; size: -; J: TRBJ1-1; CDR3: CASSGGRGGEAFF; DNA: TGTGCCAGCAGTGGGGGGCGAGGGGGTGAAGCTTTCTTT
V: TRBV15; D: -; size: once; J: TRBJ1-2; CDR3: CATSRGGTDNYGYTF; DNA: TGTGCCACCAGCAGAGGCGGAACAGACAACTATGGCTACACCTTC
V: TRBV7-2; D: TRBD2; size: -; J: TRBJ2-5; CDR3: CASRLAGGLETQYF; DNA: TGTGCCAGCAGACTAGCGGGGGGGTTGGAGACCCAGTACTTC
V: TRBV5-8; D: -; size: once; J: TRBJ2-7; CDR3: CASSLTGYEQYF; DNA: TGTGCCAGCAGCTTGACAGGGTACGAGCAGTACTTC
V: TRBV7-6; D: -; size: -; J: TRBJ2-7; CDR3: CASSADFQGYEQYF; DNA: TGTGCCAGCAGCGCAGACTTCCAGGGATACGAGCAGTACTTC
V: TRBV18; D: -; size: -; J: TRBJ1-1; CDR3: CASSPPKVNTEAFF; DNA: TGTGCCAGCTCACCCCCGAAGGTTAACACTGAAGCTTTCTTT
V: TRBV5-6; D: -; size: -; J: TRBJ1-2; CDR3: CASSTLVGTNYGYTF; DNA: TGTGCCAGCAGCACCTTGGTAGGGACCAACTATGGCTACACCTTC
V: TRBV5-5; D: -; size: -; J: TRBJ1-2; CDR3: CASSLLGSNYGYTF; DNA: TGTGCCAGCAGCTTGCTAGGTTCTAACTATGGCTACACCTTC
V: TRBV6-5; D: -; size: -; J: TRBJ1-1; CDR3: CASRRHRNTEAFF; DNA: TGTGCCAGCAGACGACATCGGAACACTGAAGCTTTCTTT
V: TRBV27; D: TRBD1; size: few; J: TRBJ1-5; CDR3: CASSPWGQGANQPQHF; DNA: TGTGCCAGCAGTCCATGGGGACAGGGGGCCAATCAGCCCCAGCATTTT
V: TRBV19; D: -; size: few; J: TRBJ2-4; CDR3: CASSVGKGIQYF; DNA: TGTGCCAGTAGTGTAGGAAAAGGCATTCAGTACTTC
V: TRBV30; D: -; size: -; J: TRBJ2-5; CDR3: CAFGGVQETQYF; DNA: TGTGCCTTCGGAGGGGTCCAAGAGACCCAGTACTTC
V: TRBV7-2; D: -; size: -; J: TRBJ2-3; CDR3: CASSFGPTDTQYF; DNA: TGTGCCAGCAGCTTTGGCCCCACAGATACGCAGTATTTT
V: TRBV5-1; D: -; size: -; J: TRBJ2-7; CDR3: CASSEGLSYEQYF; DNA: TGCGCCAGCAGCGAGGGACTCTCCTACGAGCAGTACTTC
V: TRBV5-4; D: -; size: few; J: TRBJ1-1; CDR3: CASSLGRGGTEAFF; DNA: TGTGCCAGCAGCTTGGGTAGGGGGGGCACTGAAGCTTTCTTT
V: TRBV11-2; D: -; size: -; J: TRBJ1-5; CDR3: CASSLSLHSNQPQHF; DNA: TGTGCCAGCAGCTTAAGTCTACATAGCAATCAGCCCCAGCATTTT
V: TRBV5-6; D: TRBD1; size: -; J: TRBJ2-7; CDR3: CASLRTGVGNEQYF; DNA: TGTGCCAGCCTACGGACAGGGGTCGGGAACGAGCAGTACTTC
V: TRBV29-1; D: -; size: -; J: TRBJ1-1; CDR3: CSVARDVNTEAFF; DNA: TGCAGCGTTGCCAGGGACGTGAACACTGAAGCTTTCTTT
V: TRBV29-1; D: -; size: few; J: TRBJ1-4; CDR3: CSVSGSNEKLFF; DNA: TGCAGCGTTTCCGGAAGTAATGAAAAACTGTTTTTT
V: TRBV30; D: -; size: -; J: TRBJ1-2; CDR3: CAWSVGGAYGYTF; DNA: TGTGCCTGGAGTGTGGGCGGGGCCTATGGCTACACCTTC
V: TRBV5-1; D: -; size: -; J: TRBJ1-5; CDR3: CASSLGFDQPQHF; DNA: TGCGCCAGCAGCTTGGGTTTCGATCAGCCCCAGCATTTT
V: TRBV4-1; D: TRBD2; size: -; J: TRBJ2-5; CDR3: CASSHLRASGGTQETQYF; DNA: TGCGCCAGCAGCCATCTAAGGGCCAGCGGGGGGACTCAAGAGACCCAGTACTTC